This paragraph reports one TCR beta chain. Original processing notes: Quantification of nucleated cells was approximated via reference gene primer amplification. Repertoires were generated with immunoSEQ multiplex PCR, while TCRdb's copy carries only in-frame clones and drops some. The D gene and trimming were derived from the DNA, and the V and J assignments and clone size from that table. The table records roughly 87,000 clones, about 87% of them present only once. This entry comes from a study of blood T cell repertoires in COVID-19. Turning to the study itself: Researchers got acute and convalescent COVID-19 samples from the United States, Italy and Spain. PBMCs, B-cell-depleted T cells, or T cells were the source of the cDNA or gDNA that made up the material.

Trimming pared 5 bases from V and 2 bases from J, leaving 13 bases between. CDR1 and CDR2 from the germline V gene are SGHAT and FQNNGV. The CDR3 runs 14 residues. The genes are TRBV11-2 and TRBJ2-7; D is perhaps TRBD2 (5 bases). The sample consisted of peripheral blood. This sequence was found in a man between 60 and 70 years old with acute or convalescent COVID-19. Written as DNA, the CDR3 is TGTGCCAGCAGCCGGGGTGGAGGTACCTACGAGCAGTACTTC. Encoded protein: CASSRGGGTYEQYF.